This T cell receptor (beta chain) was captured by sequencing in a study of cytomegalovirus exposure and HLA in healthy donors (dated by TCRdb to about 2017). Broadly, across the study: An earlier analysis of 587 of the donors reported roughly 300 Gb of sequence data and approximately 120 million unique TCR beta sequences obtained from around 170 million T cells. In a later genetic analysis, genome-wide SNP genotypes for about 55% of the roughly 700 donors were used, and that subset was treated as a discovery cohort. The number of donors typed differed by locus, with roughly 620-630 for A, B, C, DRB1 and DQB1, around 520 for DQA1, 600 to 610 for DPA1, and some 440 for DPB1. Five DR-DQ haplotypes were handled as single units for association and clustering because linkage in the cohort was strong. Across some 400 genotyped donors of the cohort, an average of roughly 250,000 unique TCR beta nucleotide sequences per donor were sequenced, and 15% to 20% of those sequences were non-productive. In the later analysis, no new phenotypic data were used to find candidate immune exposures; instead, reliance was placed on TCR beta sequences and their occurrence across donors. All discovery cohort repertoires had been generated using a single sequencing platform. The study aimed to test whether cataloging public T cell receptors could reveal signatures of past pathogen exposure. The T cell repertoires of under 750 subjects were profiled by immunosequencing and related to cytomegalovirus serostatus. A later analysis re-analyzed previously published TCR beta repertoires from 666 donors and added high-resolution HLA genotyping to study TCR occurrence patterns. Both class I and class II loci were covered by HLA typing, at four-digit resolution. Donor age, sex, ethnicity and CMV serostatus were collected together with the repertoire data. Roughly 310 gigabases of sequencing data and around 87 million unique TCR sequences were included in an early release covering about 700 HLA-typed donors. The study combined high-throughput TCR immunosequencing, statistical association of individual TCRs with disease status, and machine learning to predict cytomegalovirus infection status. Along with the approximately 670-subject first cohort, a separate validation cohort of 120 different subjects was used. The genetic ancestry cluster associated with self-reported Caucasian donors included 65% to 90% of the roughly 400 genotyped donors. To decide whether each TCR beta V gene segment behaved as functional or pseudogenic, an earlier analysis of some 600 of the donors relied on high-throughput TCR beta sequencing. The paper as a whole reports these results and caveats: HLA typing was unavailable for some donors at each locus, so association tests used only the typed subset. In an earlier analysis of 587 of the donors, most TCR beta V segments appeared in productive rearrangements about 87% or about 30% of the time, broadly matching IMGT annotations. A few of the identified cytomegalovirus-associated TCR beta chains were confirmed in vitro to be specific for cytomegalovirus antigens. The classifier was reported to diagnose cytomegalovirus status with high specificity and sensitivity in both the original and validation cohorts. Correlated functional status among segregating V segments might be attributable to linkage disequilibrium, but an unknown experimental factor could not be ruled out. Specific HLA alleles were associated with roughly 17,000 TCR beta sequences at a false discovery rate of 0.05 in a later analysis. Several of the top co-occurrence clusters appeared to be linked to parvovirus B19, influenza, CMV and Epstein-Barr virus, according to a later analysis. The earlier analysis of almost 600 of the donors excluded over 15 rarely observed V segments, including chromosome 9 orphons, because counts were too low. A further reported finding was that TCR beta sequences accurately predicted the HLA-A and HLA-B alleles for most subjects in the first cohort. According to a later analysis, TCR association rates differed among HLA loci, with DRB1 alleles showing the most associated TCRs and HLA-C alleles showing the fewest. Sequencing depth was assumed to be roughly uniform across donors in the presence/absence analyses, though that assumption may not hold. A later genetic analysis reported fewer N-insertions in productive TCRs among donors in an Asian-associated ancestry cluster than the roughly 700-donor mean. In this cohort, only TCR beta chains were sequenced, and detectable features were limited by the absence of alpha or paired-chain data. Most CMV-associated TCR beta chains appeared to be HLA-restricted in a later analysis, and the HLA associations seemed to be driven largely by CMV exposure. A later analysis found that HLA-associated TCR beta chains were more clonally expanded and had lower generation probabilities than equally common non-associated chains. CMV serostatus was the only immune exposure information available for the cohort. The 87-base-pair reads could not distinguish some IMGT-functional V segments, including TRBV6-2 and TRBV6-3, so those segments were excluded. A group of highly shared sequence variants was considered likely to be a technical artifact of the sequencing pipeline. The authors suggested that the approach could potentially be generalized to other disease states and immunological phenotypes. V-gene and J-gene trimming of TCR beta chains was associated with a missense DCLRE1C variant in a later genetic analysis, and the association was replicated in an independent cohort. A total of roughly 160 TCR beta chains were listed by the study as associated with cytomegalovirus. Across donors, most TCR sequences were observed very rarely, whereas some public TCRs were present in many individuals. When HLA alleles, especially DR and DQ, strongly co-occurred, attributing TCR associations to individual alleles was difficult.

CDR1 MGHRA and CDR2 YSYEKL are derived from the germline V gene. The junction carries 5 bases between V and J, which are trimmed by 3 bases and 5 bases respectively. From its cysteine to its phenylalanine, the CDR3 spans 13 amino acids. The retained sequence is limited to the CDR3, 39 bases, with the frame set at the first base. This clone was seen a few times. It has no known antigen specificity. No clone much larger than this one lies a single base away; base qualities are absent. The cohort comprised 550 to 700 healthy bone marrow donors. All cohort members were sampled while nominally healthy, although unrecorded immune exposures were likely present. The donor tested CMV seronegative, placing the donor among the roughly 340 seronegative members of the cohort. Each donor provided a peripheral blood sample, and peripheral blood mononuclear cells were used for TCR beta sequencing. Genomic DNA was extracted from the blood cell samples with the Qiagen DNeasy Blood Extraction Kit.

The library came from the immunoSEQ multiplex PCR assay. A mixture of 60 forward primers for TCR Vbeta segments and 13 reverse primers for TCR Jbeta segments was used in the multiplex PCR. A multiplex PCR assay on genomic DNA amplified the CDR3 region of rearranged TCR beta genes. The amplified TCR beta libraries were sequenced on the Illumina HiSeq System as 87-base-pair reads. On the authors' methods: Across the 500 to 700 repertoires, a later analysis counted tens of millions of unique TCR beta chains, roughly 11 million of which were shared by at least two donors. Raw reads were error-corrected and collapsed into unique sequences with a nearest-neighbor algorithm that merged closely related sequences to remove PCR and sequencing errors. To assign V, D and J gene segments, CDR3 sequences were aligned to IMGT reference sequences. For a sequence to be retained, a match of at least six nucleotides was required to both a V gene segment and a J gene segment. A rearrangement was called productive if the CDR3 had no stop codons and remained in frame with V and J, and every other rearrangement was called non-productive. Following IMGT convention, CDR3 was defined as the stretch from the second conserved V-encoded cysteine up to the conserved J-encoded phenylalanine. Sequences without an unambiguous match to a single V gene segment were excluded from the earlier analysis of 450 to 750 of the donors. An earlier analysis of several hundred of the donors called V segments functional above 56.7% productive rearrangements and segregating when the between-donor standard deviation exceeded 5%. A statistical classification framework was developed to diagnose cytomegalovirus status using the catalog of TCR beta chain sequences. In a later analysis, TCR nucleotide sequences were compared against IMGT/GENE-DB human TR gene sequences so that V and J genes could be assigned. In a later analysis, CDR3 sequences and most-parsimonious VDJ recombination scenarios were assigned using the TCRdist pipeline. In a later analysis, each TCR beta chain was defined by its CDR3 amino acid sequence together with its V-gene family, and reads lacking a unique V-gene family were excluded. To address suspected cross-contamination and a sequencing artifact, a later analysis removed 450 to 700 highly shared, low-generation-probability nucleotide sequences. In a later analysis, a clonal expansion index was calculated for each public chain from normalized within-repertoire ranks of inferred template counts. Generation probabilities in a later analysis came from a VDJ recombination model fitted to out-of-frame rearrangements, and those results were checked against IGoR. In a later analysis, hypergeometric tests were used to score TCR-TCR, TCR-HLA and TCR-CMV co-occurrence, with a repertoire-size bias correction applied to TCR pairs. In a later analysis, false discovery rates were estimated by permuting HLA or CMV assignments 20 times. In a later analysis, co-occurring TCRs were grouped using DBSCAN, with TCRdist sequence similarity added in when clustering inside HLA-allele-positive subsets. For co-occurrence clustering, repertoires with fewer than 30,000 or more than 120,000 public chains were excluded, along with four or five repertoires with anomalous nucleotide sharing. What TCRdb holds here is the immuneACCESS table cut down to in-frame rearrangements. Part of the clones is not present; checked against another copy, under half of the missing clones reflect an unresolved V gene, and the others are unexplained. V and J calls and clone size come straight from that table; D and trimming were deduced from the DNA. The sample includes about 130,000 clones, with roughly 84% observed a single time. More than 1.5% of the sample rests with the top ten.

Material: PBMCs. The chain uses TRBV4-1 and TRBJ1-6; no D gene can be assigned with confidence. This receptor was identified in a boy between 5 and 17 years old in good health and CMV-seronegative. The CDR3 is CASSQEHNSPLHF. The nucleotide sequence is given as TGCGCCAGCAGCCAGGAGCATAATTCACCCCTCCACTTT.